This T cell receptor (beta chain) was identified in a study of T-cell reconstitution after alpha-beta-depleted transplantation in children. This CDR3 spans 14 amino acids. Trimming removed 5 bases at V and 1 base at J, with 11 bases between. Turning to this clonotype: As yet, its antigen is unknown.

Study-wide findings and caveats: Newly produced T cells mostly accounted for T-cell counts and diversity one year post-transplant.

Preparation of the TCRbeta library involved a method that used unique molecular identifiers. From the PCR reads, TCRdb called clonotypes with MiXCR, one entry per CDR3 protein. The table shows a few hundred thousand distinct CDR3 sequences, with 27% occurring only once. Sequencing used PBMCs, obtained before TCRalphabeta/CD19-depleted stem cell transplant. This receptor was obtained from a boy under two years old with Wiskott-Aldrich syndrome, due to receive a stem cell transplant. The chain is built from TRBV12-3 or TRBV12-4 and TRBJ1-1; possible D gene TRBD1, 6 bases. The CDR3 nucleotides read TGTGCCAGCAGTGGCAGGGGTAAGAACACTGAAGCTTTCTTT. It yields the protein CASSGRGKNTEAFF.